These T cell receptor beta chains were read from a single sample in a study of early T cells in non-severe SARS-CoV-2 infection. TCRdb re-called the 5' RACE reads with MiXCR, one entry per CDR3 protein. The table shows about 50,000 distinct CDR3 sequences, with about 10% occurring only once. Source material: whole blood. These TCRs come from an adult who was a healthcare worker with PCR-confirmed SARS-CoV-2 infection or an uninfected control (not recorded which). Both conserved end residues are part of each CDR3. The D gene is left open where the match is weak. A row's size may be missing; if present it is once, few, many or a size class.

cdr3_length	d_call	v_call	clone_size	j_call	cdr3_nt	cdr3_aa
13	-	TRBV28	many	TRBJ2-7	TGTGCCAGCAACCCCGGGCAGACCTACGAGCAGTACTTC	CASNPGQTYEQYF
15	TRBD1	TRBV7-6	few	TRBJ1-1	TGTGCCAGCAGCGTGACCGGGACAGCTAACACTGAAGCTTTCTTT	CASSVTGTANTEAFF
14	-	TRBV7-6	many	TRBJ2-7	TGTGCCAGCAGCGAGGGAGGGGGCGCTTACGAGCAGTACTTC	CASSEGGGAYEQYF
15	TRBD2	TRBV10-3	-	TRBJ2-7	TGTGCCATCAGTAGGACTAGCGGGGGGTCCTACGAGCAGTACTTC	CAISRTSGGSYEQYF
15	TRBD2	TRBV9	many	TRBJ2-7	TGTGCCAGCAGCGTCCAATCTAGCGGGAGGCACGAGCAGTACTTC	CASSVQSSGRHEQYF
13	-	TRBV6-2/TRBV6-3	many	TRBJ2-6	TGTGCCAGCAGTTTTGGTGGGGCCAACGTCCTGACTTTC	CASSFGGANVLTF
15	TRBD1	TRBV20-1	-	TRBJ1-1	TGCAGTGCTAGGAATCCCGGGACAGCGGGCACTGAAGCTTTCTTT	CSARNPGTAGTEAFF
15	TRBD1	TRBV29-1	many	TRBJ2-2	TGCAGCGTCCAAAAGACAGGGGGATTCACCGGGGAGCTGTTTTTT	CSVQKTGGFTGELFF
12	-	TRBV12-3/TRBV12-4	medium-sized	TRBJ2-2	TGTGCCAGCAGACGGGGGACCGGGGAGCTGTTTTTT	CASRRGTGELFF
13	-	TRBV30	-	TRBJ1-5	TGTGCCTGGAGTGTTGGGGGTGATCAGCCCCAGCATTTT	CAWSVGGDQPQHF
14	-	TRBV11-1	many	TRBJ2-7	TGTGCCAGCAGCTCCCGGCCGCAGGGCGGGGAGCAGTACTTC	CASSSRPQGGEQYF
14	-	TRBV6-1	many	TRBJ1-1	TGTGCCAGCACGCCGGGGAACGGAAACACTGAAGCTTTCTTT	CASTPGNGNTEAFF
13	-	TRBV29-1	few	TRBJ2-1	TGCAGCGTTGATACCGGGGGTGGTAATGAGCAGTTCTTC	CSVDTGGGNEQFF
14	-	TRBV28	-	TRBJ2-3	TGTGCCAGCAGTTTGGCGGGCCTCACAGATACGCAGTATTTT	CASSLAGLTDTQYF
13	-	TRBV5-1	many	TRBJ2-5	TGCGCCAGCAGCGAAGGGACTGAAGAGACCCAGTACTTC	CASSEGTEETQYF
11	-	TRBV20-1	few	TRBJ2-3	TGCAGTGCTAGAGGGGCATATACGCAGTATTTT	CSARGAYTQYF
15	TRBD1	TRBV7-6	-	TRBJ2-7	TGTGCCAGCAGCCCGGGGACAGGGCGTTCCTACGAGCAGTACTTC	CASSPGTGRSYEQYF
13	-	TRBV20-1	medium-sized	TRBJ2-2	TGCAGTGCTAGATGGCCGAACACCGGGGAGCTGTTTTTT	CSARWPNTGELFF
16	TRBD2	TRBV7-2	many	TRBJ2-1	TGTGCCAGCAGCCCTGCTAGCGGGAGGGCGTACAATGAGCAGTTCTTC	CASSPASGRAYNEQFF
16	TRBD2	TRBV12-5	many	TRBJ2-1	TGTGCTAGTGGTTTCACTAGCGGGGGTTCCTACAATGAGCAGTTCTTC	CASGFTSGGSYNEQFF
10	-	TRBV28	-	TRBJ1-1	TGTGCCAGCAGATCTACTGAAGCTTTCTTT	CASRSTEAFF
15	TRBD2	TRBV6-4	-	TRBJ2-3	TGTGCCAGCAGTGATTCCGGGGGTAGCGGGGATACGCAGTATTTT	CASSDSGGSGDTQYF
15	-	TRBV6-5	many	TRBJ1-5	TGTGCCAGCAGCCGGACCCTGGGAAGCAATCAGCCCCAGCATTTT	CASSRTLGSNQPQHF
13	-	TRBV6-1	few	TRBJ2-1	TGTGCCAGCTCCCGGTCCGATGGCCCAGGGCAGTTCTTC	CASSRSDGPGQFF
14	-	TRBV5-4	many	TRBJ2-2	TGTGCCAGCAGCGCGGGACGGAACACCGGGGAGCTGTTTTTT	CASSAGRNTGELFF
14	TRBD1	TRBV12-3/TRBV12-4	many	TRBJ1-1	TGTGCCAGCAGTAGGACAGGCCTGAACACTGAAGCTTTCTTT	CASSRTGLNTEAFF
18	-	TRBV3-1	-	TRBJ1-5	TGTGCCAGCAGCCAGGTCACAGGAGGGGATTTTCGGAATCAGCCCCAGCATTTT	CASSQVTGGDFRNQPQHF
13	TRBD1	TRBV28	many	TRBJ2-4	TGTGCCAGCAGTTTAGACAGGGCAAACATTCAGTACTTC	CASSLDRANIQYF
14	-	TRBV19	few	TRBJ2-2	TGTGCCAGTAGTATAAGACAATCGTACGGGGAGCTGTTTTTT	CASSIRQSYGELFF
15	-	TRBV7-9	few	TRBJ1-2	TGTGCCAGCAGGCAGGAGACACCCTCTAACTATGGCTACACCTTC	CASRQETPSNYGYTF
13	-	TRBV4-3	many	TRBJ1-5	TGCGCCAGCAGCCAAGATCTTAAGGCAGATCAGCATTTT	CASSQDLKADQHF
14	-	TRBV6-2/TRBV6-3	many	TRBJ2-1	TGTGCCAGCAGTCGCAGGGTTCCCTACAATGAGCAGTTCTTC	CASSRRVPYNEQFF
15	-	TRBV6-2/TRBV6-3	many	TRBJ1-1	TGTGCCAGCAGTTACTCGATTCTGGGGACCACTGAAGCTTTCTTT	CASSYSILGTTEAFF
13	-	TRBV28	-	TRBJ1-1	TGTGCCAGCAGCGCCACACACCGGCCTGAAGCTTTCTTT	CASSATHRPEAFF
15	-	TRBV28	few	TRBJ2-7	TGTGCCAGCAGTTTTGTGGCTAGCGAGTCCTACGAGCAGTACTTC	CASSFVASESYEQYF
15	-	TRBV7-9	many	TRBJ1-1	TGTGCCAGCACTCTTCCGGCGGGGCCGGGCACTGAAGCTTTCTTT	CASTLPAGPGTEAFF
13	-	TRBV10-3	many	TRBJ1-2	TGTGCCATCAGTTTTGAAGAAAAATATGGCTACACCTTC	CAISFEEKYGYTF
19	-	TRBV16	many	TRBJ1-5	TGTGCCAGCAGCCGAAGTGAACAGGGTTTGGTCACGGGTGATCAGCCCCAGCATTTT	CASSRSEQGLVTGDQPQHF
15	-	TRBV18	many	TRBJ2-1	TGTGCCAGCGCTCCAGTTAAAGGATCCTACAATGAGCAGTTCTTC	CASAPVKGSYNEQFF
13	-	TRBV19	few	TRBJ2-7	TGTGCCAGTAGTTCCGGGACAACCTACGAGCAGTACTTC	CASSSGTTYEQYF
18	TRBD1	TRBV5-1	many	TRBJ2-6	TGCGCCAGCAGCTTGTCCGGGACAGGGGGCTTTGGGGCCAACGTCCTGACTTTC	CASSLSGTGGFGANVLTF